A single sample is the source of the 24 T cell receptor beta chains below, sequenced in a study of control samples from healthy donors and cancer patients. Here immunoSEQ multiplex PCR was the method, and the copy in TCRdb shows in-frame clones only, minus some. The sample lists around 100,000 clones, more than 85% occurring once. The source material was blood. The receptors stem from a woman aged 50 to 60 in good health.

This rearrangement joins TRBV2 to TRBJ1-2; the D is unclear. Germline CDR1 and CDR2: SNHLY and FYNNEI. The CDR3 runs to 15 residues. The V and J ends lost 7 bases and 8 bases respectively, with 23 bases between them. CDR3 sequence reads: CASIFTPPAMRGYTF. CDR3 DNA: TGTGCCAGCATTTTTACCCCCCCCGCAATGAGGGGCTACACCTTC.

The sample holds one count of this clone. The chain joins TRBV15 to TRBJ2-3, with D perhaps assigned TRBD1 or TRBD2 (5 bases each). Looked up from germline, CDR1 is LNHNV and CDR2 is YYDKDF (reference sequence). V lost 5 bases, J lost 4 bases, and 19 bases lay in between. The CDR3 totals 16 residues. The CDR3 reads CATSPRRAGSADTQYF. CDR3 bases: TGTGCCACCAGCCCGAGAAGGGCAGGGAGTGCAGATACGCAGTATTTT.

CDR3 loop: CASSPPDRYGGEAFF. The DNA for the CDR3 is TGTGCCAGTAGTCCGCCGGACAGGTACGGCGGGGAAGCTTTCTTT. The chain couples TRBV19 to TRBJ1-1; 7 positions agree with TRBD1. The CDR3 runs to 15 residues. J lost 8 bases, V lost 5 bases, and 14 bases had no gene match. The germline V gene has CDR1 LNHDA and CDR2 SQIVND (reference sequence). Based on the CDR3 plus reference TRBV19 and TRBJ1-1, the full variable domain is DGGITQSPKYLFRKEGQNVTLSCEQNLNHDAMYWYRQDPGQGLRLIYYSQIVNDFQKGDIAEGYSVSREKKESFPLTVTSAQKNPTAFYLCASSPPDRYGGEAFFGQGTRLTVV.

The J gene is TRBJ2-7, the V gene TRBV7-8, with 7 nucleotides matching TRBD1. Germline assignment: CDR1 SGHVS and CDR2 FQNEAQ. V dropped 3 bases and J dropped 3; count of bases not matched to a gene: 11. This CDR3 region has 16 residues. The CDR3 spells CASSFLEGAKGYEQYF. The CDR3 bases are TGTGCCAGCAGCTTTCTTGAGGGGGCGAAAGGCTACGAGCAGTACTTC.

This clone was observed a few times. The chain recombines TRBV27 with TRBJ2-1; perhaps TRBD1 as D (5 bases). The V gene lost 0 bases and the J gene lost 7 bases, with 13 bases spanning the gap. Looked up from germline, CDR1 is MNHEY and CDR2 is SMNVEV (reference sequence). The CDR3 consists of 15 residues. The CDR3 DNA follows: TGTGCCAGCAGTTTATCGGCCGCAGGGCTGAATGAGCAGTTCTTC. Translated: CASSLSAAGLNEQFF.

CDR3 protein: CASSLAGQGWAYNEQFF. CDR3 in DNA: TGTGCCAGCAGCTTAGCTGGACAGGGTTGGGCCTACAATGAGCAGTTCTTC. The V call is TRBV11-2, the J call TRBJ2-1; TRBD1 matches 8 bases. The CDR3 is 17 residues long. Germline loops: CDR1 SGHAT, CDR2 FQNNGV. Losses at the gene ends were 1 base for V and 2 bases for J; bases not matched to a gene: 7.

This clone was counted only a few times. The chain has TRBV7-9 and TRBJ2-3; the D is unclear. There are 14 residues in the CDR3. Germline V gene data show CDR1 as SEHNR and CDR2 as FQNEAQ (reference sequence). Trimming removed 7 bases at V and 2 bases at J, with 13 bases between. DNA of the CDR3: TGTGCCAGCATCAGTTTGGCATCCACAGATACGCAGTATTTT. Protein product: CASISLASTDTQYF.

The chain carries TRBV6-1 and TRBJ2-6; D possibly matches TRBD1 or TRBD2 (5 bases each). With 0 bases removed from V and 0 bases from J, the gap between germline ends came to 6 bases. CDR3 size: 16 residues. Germline values: CDR1 MNHNS, CDR2 SASEGT. CDR3 coding DNA: TGTGCCAGCAGTGAAGCGAGGGGCTCTGGGGCCAACGTCCTGACTTTC. It yields the protein CASSEARGSGANVLTF.

This clone was seen a single time. The chain is built from TRBV15 and TRBJ1-1; no firm D call. There are 15 residues in the CDR3. V lost 3 bases to trimming and J lost 2 bases, with 13 bases between them. Germline assignment: CDR1 LNHNV and CDR2 YYDKDF (reference sequence). CDR3 sequence (DNA): TGTGCCACCAGCAGCCGATTCGTGGGAAACACTGAAGCTTTCTTT. This translates into CATSSRFVGNTEAFF.

This clone occurred once. The CDR3 reads CASSGTSGRDGELFF. The CDR3 bases are TGCGCCAGCAGTGGAACTAGCGGGCGGGACGGGGAGCTGTTTTTT. The chain is built from TRBV10-2 and TRBJ2-2; 9 nucleotides match TRBD2. The germline CDR1 and CDR2 sequences are WSHSY and SAAADI. The CDR3 consists of 15 residues. J lost 7 bases, V lost 4 bases, and 7 bases had no gene match.

The chain links TRBV6-2 or TRBV6-3 to TRBJ2-7; 7 nucleotides match TRBD2. This CDR3 has 15 amino acids. Per the germline V gene, CDR1 is MNHEY and CDR2 is SVGEGT. Germline trimming cut 2 bases from V and 2 bases from J; bases unmatched to any gene: 6. The DNA for the CDR3 is TGTGCCAGCAGTTACAGTTCCGCGGGGGCCTACGAGCAGTACGTC. This encodes CASSYSSAGAYEQYV.

The chain employs TRBV5-8 and TRBJ1-5, with 7 bases aligning to TRBD1. Germline lookup yields CDR1 SGHTS and CDR2 YDEGEE. V shed 1 base, J shed 5 bases, and the junction held 15 bases outside the gene matches. This CDR3 comprises 18 residues. CDR3 DNA: TGTGCCAGCAGCTTGTTCTTCGGGCACAGGGGTCCGTATCAGCCCCAGCATTTT. Protein: CASSLFFGHRGPYQPQHF.

This clone was counted a few times. The rearrangement links TRBV19 to TRBJ1-5; no definite D call. The V gene's germline CDR1 is LNHDA and CDR2 SQIVND (reference sequence). The CDR3 has 19 amino acids. The germline V and J ends were trimmed by 10 bases and 5 bases, with 33 bases remaining between them. The CDR3 region has the DNA TGTGCCACCAGTAAAAGGTTATTCAGGACTCCCTGGAGAGATCAGCCCCAGCATTTT. Its translation is CATSKRLFRTPWRDQPQHF.

V gene TRBV6-2 or TRBV6-3 combines with J gene TRBJ1-5; no reliable D call. V gave up 2 bases and J gave up 11 bases, with 10 bases separating them. From germline, CDR1 is MNHEY and CDR2 SVGEGT. The CDR3 has 12 amino acids. The CDR3 protein is CASSYGSSAQHF. CDR3 coding DNA: TGTGCCAGCAGTTACGGGTCCTCGGCCCAGCATTTT.

The chain uses TRBV11-3 and TRBJ2-5, with unresolved D. Trimming took 0 bases from V and 4 from J, leaving 3 bases between them. This CDR3 comprises 12 residues. Germline V gene lookup returns CDR1 SGHNT and CDR2 YENEEA. CDR3 in DNA: TGTGCCAGCAGCTTAGAGGGAGAGACCCAGTACTTC. Its protein is CASSLEGETQYF.

The genes are TRBV6-6 and TRBJ1-1; no definite D call. The CDR3 totals 12 residues. V was shortened by 10 bases and J by 5 bases, with 14 bases between the two germline ends. Germline V gene data show CDR1 as MNHNY and CDR2 as SVGAGI (reference sequence). CDR3 bases: TGTGCCACCCTGACCGGTGGAACTGAAGCTTTCTTT. Amino acids: CATLTGGTEAFF.

The chain couples TRBV3-1 (or the pseudogene TRBV3-2) to TRBJ1-2; D is unresolved. In germline, CDR1 is LGHDT, CDR2 YNNKEL (reference sequence). This CDR3 has 12 residues. Deletions cut 0 bases from V and 8 bases from J, with 7 bases between. In nucleotides, the CDR3 is TGTGCCAGCAGCCAAGAAGGGTTAGGCTACACCTTC. Translated: CASSQEGLGYTF.

For the CDR3, the DNA is TGTGCCAGCAGCTTAGGAGGCGGGACCTTAAGCGGGCAGTATTTT. Translated, it gives CASSLGGGTLSGQYF. The V call is TRBV11-2, the J call TRBJ2-3; perhaps TRBD2 as D (6 bases). Germline CDR1 reads SGHAT; CDR2 reads FQNNGV. Trimming left V 1 base short and J 11 bases short, with 19 bases between. CDR3 size: 15 residues.

The chain uses TRBV18 and TRBJ2-3; 8 nucleotides align to TRBD2. The length of the CDR3 is 16 residues. Germline lookup yields CDR1 KGHSH and CDR2 LQKENI. V shed 8 bases, J shed 1 base, and the junction held 11 bases outside the gene matches. This CDR3 is CASTSGLEVGTDTQYF. The CDR3, as DNA: TGTGCCAGCACATCGGGACTAGAGGTGGGCACAGATACGCAGTATTTT.

The gene calls are TRBV6-5 and TRBJ1-2; D unresolved. This CDR3 contains 15 residues. Trimming took 1 base from V and 7 from J, leaving 16 bases between them. Germline lookup yields CDR1 MNHEY and CDR2 SVGAGI. CDR3 sequence: CASSYLTASGGGYTF. The CDR3 region has the DNA TGTGCCAGCAGTTACTTAACCGCATCCGGAGGTGGCTACACCTTC.

The CDR3 coding sequence is TGTGCCACCCGACTAGCGGGGGCCCTCGCAGATACGCAGTATTTT. This translates into CATRLAGALADTQYF. The chain combines TRBV3-1 (or the pseudogene TRBV3-2) with TRBJ2-3, with 12 bases that match TRBD2. Germline V lookup: CDR1 LGHDT, CDR2 YNNKEL (reference sequence). The CDR3 contains 15 residues. Trimming removed 10 bases from V and 4 bases from J; junction bases left unmatched: 9.

The V gene is TRBV9, the J gene TRBJ2-1, with 16 bases that match TRBD2. The V gene end was trimmed by 0 bases and the J gene end by 5 bases; junction bases not matched to a gene: 5. CDR1 is SGDLS and CDR2 is YYNGEE in the germline V gene. This CDR3 has 18 amino acids. In DNA form, the CDR3 reads TGTGCCAGCAGCGTAGAGGGACTAGCGGGGGGGCGGAACAATGAGCAGTTCTTC. Its protein product is CASSVEGLAGGRNNEQFF.

This clone was recorded only once. The gene calls are TRBV5-1 and TRBJ1-6; the match to TRBD1 covers 7 bases. Germline V lookup: CDR1 SGHRS, CDR2 YFSETQ. Trimming took 4 bases from V and 3 from J; bases not matched to a gene: 7. This CDR3 spans 16 amino acids. The CDR3 nucleotides are TGCGCCAGCAGCGTCCACAGGGGAGACTATAATTCACCCCTCCACTTT. Translation gives CASSVHRGDYNSPLHF. Based on the CDR3 plus reference TRBV5-1 and TRBJ1-6, the full variable domain is KAGVTQTPRYLIKTRGQQVTLSCSPISGHRSVSWYQQTPGQGLQFLFEYFSETQRNKGNFPGRFSGRQFSNSRSEMNVSTLELGDSALYLCASSVHRGDYNSPLHFGNGTRLTVT.

The J gene is TRBJ2-5, the V gene TRBV3-1 (or the pseudogene TRBV3-2); a weak D match, TRBD1 (6 bases). V lost 8 bases and J lost 7, with 14 bases in between. The CDR3 runs 12 residues. Looked up from germline, CDR1 is LGHDT and CDR2 is YNNKEL (reference sequence). The CDR3 DNA sequence: TGTGCCAGCGCCCAGGGGCCCCGGACCCAGTACTTC. Translation: CASAQGPRTQYF.